What follows are 15 T cell receptor beta chains derived from one specimen sequenced in a study of response to subunit inactivated influenza vaccine. TCRdb reprocessed the RT-PCR reads via MiXCR and lists one record per CDR3 protein. The sample holds roughly 650,000 distinct CDR3 sequences, 15% to 19% seen once. The sample was PBMCs from blood, taken roughly 12 days after vaccination. The source of these receptors is a man aged 50 to 60 who received an inactivated influenza vaccine.

This clonotype showed up just a few times. This sequence joins TRBV10-3 and TRBJ2-2, with D possibly being TRBD1 or TRBD2 (5 bases each). Trimming left V 0 bases short and J 5 bases short, with 13 bases between. Germline V gene lookup returns CDR1 ENHRY and CDR2 SYGVKD. This CDR3 spans 16 amino acids. As DNA, the CDR3 is TGTGCCATCAGTGAGTCGTTGGGACGGGGAACCGGGGAGCTGTTTTTT. This encodes CAISESLGRGTGELFF.

This clonotype was found a few times. The rearrangement joins TRBV9 to TRBJ1-1, with TRBD1 matching over 11 bases. Trimming cost V 0 bases and J 5 bases; bases outside gene matches: 9. The germline CDR1 and CDR2 sequences are SGDLS and YYNGEE. This CDR3 region has 17 residues. This CDR3 is CASSVVPGQGGVTEAFF. CDR3 DNA sequence: TGTGCCAGCAGCGTAGTCCCGGGACAGGGGGGAGTGACTGAAGCTTTCTTT.

The gene calls are TRBV14 and TRBJ2-3; maybe TRBD2 (5 bases). CDR1 and CDR2 from the germline V gene are SGHDN and FVKESK. The CDR3 is made up of 15 amino acids. Deletions cut 0 bases from V and 9 bases from J, with 16 bases between. The CDR3 reads CASSQDSSRRGTQYF. The CDR3 DNA is TGTGCCAGCAGCCAAGATTCTTCGAGGCGCGGGACGCAGTATTTT.

This clonotype was seen ten or more times. This chain uses TRBV5-1 with TRBJ2-7; no definite D call. Germline CDR1 and CDR2: SGHRS and YFSETQ. There are 17 residues in the CDR3. With 0 bases removed from V and 0 bases from J, the gap between germline ends came to 16 bases. The CDR3 DNA reads as TGCGCCAGCAGCTTGGGGCGTGTCAGTCTTAGCTCCTACGAGCAGTACTTC. Protein: CASSLGRVSLSSYEQYF.

This clonotype has more than one count but fewer than ten. The chain employs TRBV10-3 and TRBJ2-3, with 7 bases matching TRBD2. Germline V CDR1 and CDR2: ENHRY, SYGVKD. The CDR3 spans 15 residues. The junction had 6 bases not matched to a gene; V was cut back by 3 bases and J by 3 bases. The CDR3 coding sequence is TGTGCCATCAGTGATGGATCCGGGGGGACAGATACGCAGTATTTT. This sequence encodes CAISDGSGGTDTQYF.

This clonotype was seen repeatedly, ten times or more. This sequence joins TRBV5-1 and TRBJ2-7; D is uncertain. The CDR3 spans 16 residues. Looked up from germline, CDR1 is SGHRS and CDR2 is YFSETQ. The ends were cut back, 4 bases at V and 3 bases at J, with 20 bases in the middle. CDR3 sequence: CASSPGSANLHYEQYF. CDR3 sequence (DNA): TGCGCCAGCAGCCCCGGAAGCGCTAATCTTCACTACGAGCAGTACTTC.

This clonotype has only a few counts. This chain uses TRBV20-1 with TRBJ2-7; D gene ambiguous. Germline assignment: CDR1 DFQATT and CDR2 SNEGSKA (reference sequence). V lost 3 bases to trimming and J lost 2 bases, with 8 bases between them. CDR3 length: 12 residues. The CDR3 here is CSASAQTYEQYF. The CDR3 bases are TGCAGTGCTAGCGCCCAGACCTACGAGCAGTACTTC.

The chain employs TRBV7-2 and TRBJ1-6; D is undetermined. The germline CDR1 and CDR2 sequences are SGHTA and FQGNSA. V gave up 2 bases and J gave up 8 bases, with 10 bases separating them. The CDR3 runs 14 residues. The CDR3 nucleotides read TGTGCCAGCAGCTTAAGGGAGGACTATTCACCCCTCCACTTT. Its translation is CASSLREDYSPLHF.

The CDR3 coding sequence is TGTGCCAGCAGCGAACCGAACAGGGGGTACCACGAGCAGTACTTC. Amino acid sequence: CASSEPNRGYHEQYF. The chain is built from TRBV6-1 and TRBJ2-7; 8 positions match TRBD1. This CDR3 contains 15 residues. Germline V gene data show CDR1 as MNHNS and CDR2 as SASEGT. The V and J ends lost 6 bases and 5 bases, in that order; junction bases with no gene match: 12.

This clonotype was counted at least ten times. The genes are TRBV12-3 or TRBV12-4 and TRBJ2-2; D is possibly TRBD1 (5 bases). V was trimmed by 6 bases and J by 4 bases, leaving 12 bases between them. This CDR3 is 14 amino acids long. CDR3 sequence (DNA): TGTGCCAGCAGCCCAGGGCAGCTCACCGGGGAGCTGTTTTTT. This gives the protein CASSPGQLTGELFF.

A word on this clonotype: A junction boundary mismatches the germline segment, possibly from a read error. Here the CDR3 reads CASTLFSADNSPLHF. The CDR3 coding sequence is TGCGCCAGCACCTTGTTCTCTGCCGATAATTCACCCCTCCACTTT. The chain uses TRBV5-1 and TRBJ1-6; D gene unclear. The CDR3 contains 15 residues. CDR1 is SGHRS, CDR2 YFSETQ, per germline.

V is TRBV3-1 and J is TRBJ2-2, with D unresolved. The V end lost 6 bases, the J end lost 7 bases, and 12 bases lay between the germline ends. CDR1 is LGHDT, CDR2 YNNKEL, per germline (reference sequence). The CDR3 loop spans 13 amino acids. As DNA, the CDR3 is TGTGCCAGCAGACCCCCCCTTAACGGGGAGCTGTTTTTT. Translated, it gives CASRPPLNGELFF.

This clonotype was seen repeatedly, ten times or more. The V call is TRBV25-1, the J call TRBJ1-6, with a weak D call TRBD1 (6 bases). The CDR3 extends over 16 amino acids. Germline lookup yields CDR1 MGHDK and CDR2 SYGVNS. Trimming cost V 1 base and J 6 bases, with 13 bases left between them. The CDR3 loop reads CASSEFRSGVNSPLHF. In DNA form, the CDR3 reads TGTGCCAGCAGTGAATTTAGGTCAGGGGTTAATTCACCCCTCCACTTT.

This clonotype was found many times. The J gene is TRBJ2-5, the V gene TRBV6-1; a possible D gene is TRBD1 (5 bases). V was clipped by 5 bases and J by 5 bases, with 15 bases between them. The CDR3 runs to 14 residues. The V gene's germline CDR1 is MNHNS and CDR2 SASEGT. The CDR3 region has the DNA TGTGCCAGCAGTAGGGGCAGAATGGAGGAGACCCAGTACTTC. It specifies CASSRGRMEETQYF.

This clonotype was found a few times. V gene TRBV7-2 combines with J gene TRBJ1-1; the D gene is possibly TRBD1 (5 bases). V was shortened by 2 bases and J by 3 bases, with 10 bases between the two germline ends. Per the germline V gene, CDR1 is SGHTA and CDR2 is FQGNSA. CDR3 length: 14 residues. The CDR3 DNA reads TGTGCCAGCAGCTTAATCCAGGGCTACACTGAAGCTTTCTTT. This translates into CASSLIQGYTEAFF.